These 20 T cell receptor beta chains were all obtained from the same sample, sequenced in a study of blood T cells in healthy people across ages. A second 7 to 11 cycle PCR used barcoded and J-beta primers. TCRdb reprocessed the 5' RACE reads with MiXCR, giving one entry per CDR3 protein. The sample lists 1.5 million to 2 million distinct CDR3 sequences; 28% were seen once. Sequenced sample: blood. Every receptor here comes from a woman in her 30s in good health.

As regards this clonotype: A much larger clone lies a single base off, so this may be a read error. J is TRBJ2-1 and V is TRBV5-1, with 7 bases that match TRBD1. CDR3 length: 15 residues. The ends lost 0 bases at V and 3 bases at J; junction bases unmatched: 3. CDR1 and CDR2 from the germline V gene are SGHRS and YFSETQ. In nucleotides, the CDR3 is TGCGCCAGCAGCTTGGTACAGGGGAACTACAATGAGCAGTTCTTC. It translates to CASSLVQGNYNEQFF.

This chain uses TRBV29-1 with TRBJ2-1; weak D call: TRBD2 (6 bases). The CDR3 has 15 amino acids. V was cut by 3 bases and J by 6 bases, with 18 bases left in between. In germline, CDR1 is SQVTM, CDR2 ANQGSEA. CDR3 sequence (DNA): TGCAGCGTTGAGCCAAGCAGGAGGGCCGGCAATGAGCAGTTCTTC. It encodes CSVEPSRRAGNEQFF.

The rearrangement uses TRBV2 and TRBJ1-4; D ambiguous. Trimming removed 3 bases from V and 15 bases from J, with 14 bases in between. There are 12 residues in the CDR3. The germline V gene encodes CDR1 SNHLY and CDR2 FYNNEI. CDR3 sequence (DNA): TGTGCCAGCAGTGACCCCAGGTCCGCGGTGTTTTTT. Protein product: CASSDPRSAVFF.

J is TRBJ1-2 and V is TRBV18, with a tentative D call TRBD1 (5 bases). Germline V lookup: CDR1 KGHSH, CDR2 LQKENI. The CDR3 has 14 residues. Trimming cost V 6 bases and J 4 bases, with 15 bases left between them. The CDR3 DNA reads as TGTGCCAGCTCCCCGTCCGTAGACAGCTATGGCTACACCTTC. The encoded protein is CASSPSVDSYGYTF.

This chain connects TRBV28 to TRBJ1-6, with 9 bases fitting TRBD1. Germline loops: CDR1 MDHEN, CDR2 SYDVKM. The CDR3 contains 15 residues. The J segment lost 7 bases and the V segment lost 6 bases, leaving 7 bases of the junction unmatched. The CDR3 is CASRVGQGRNSPLHF. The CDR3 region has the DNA TGTGCCAGCAGAGTTGGACAGGGGAGGAATTCACCCCTCCACTTT.

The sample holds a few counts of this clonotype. CDR3: CASSQDLPGTFPDGYTF. CDR3 nucleotides: TGCGCCAGCAGCCAAGATCTTCCAGGGACATTCCCCGATGGCTACACCTTC. The V call is TRBV4-3, the J call TRBJ1-2, with D possibly matching TRBD1 (6 bases). Germline CDR1 and CDR2: LGHNA and YSLEER. Trimming stripped 0 bases from V and 6 bases from J, with 20 bases between. This CDR3 has 17 residues.

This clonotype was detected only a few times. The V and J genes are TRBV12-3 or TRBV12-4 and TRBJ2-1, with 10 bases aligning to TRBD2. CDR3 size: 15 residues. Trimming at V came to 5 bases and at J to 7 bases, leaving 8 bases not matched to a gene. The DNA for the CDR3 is TGTGCCAGCAGTAGACCGGGACTAGCGTTTAATGAGCAGTTCTTC. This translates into CASSRPGLAFNEQFF.

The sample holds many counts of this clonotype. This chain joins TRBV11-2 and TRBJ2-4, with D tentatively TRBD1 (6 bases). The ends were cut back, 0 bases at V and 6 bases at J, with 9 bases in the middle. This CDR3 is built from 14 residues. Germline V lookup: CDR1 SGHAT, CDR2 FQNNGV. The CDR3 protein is CASSLEQGRNIQYF. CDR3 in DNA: TGTGCCAGCAGCTTAGAACAGGGACGAAACATTCAGTACTTC.

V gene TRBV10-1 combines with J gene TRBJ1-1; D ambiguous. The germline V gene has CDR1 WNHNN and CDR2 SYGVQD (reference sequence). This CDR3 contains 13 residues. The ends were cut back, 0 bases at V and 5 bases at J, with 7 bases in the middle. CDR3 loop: CASSESGRTEAFF. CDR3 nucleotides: TGCGCCAGCAGTGAGTCAGGGCGAACTGAAGCTTTCTTT.

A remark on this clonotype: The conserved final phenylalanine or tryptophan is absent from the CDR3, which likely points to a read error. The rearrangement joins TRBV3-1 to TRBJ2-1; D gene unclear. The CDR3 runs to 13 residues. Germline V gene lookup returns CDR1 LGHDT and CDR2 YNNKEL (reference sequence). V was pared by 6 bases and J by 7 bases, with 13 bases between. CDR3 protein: CASRTVGRNEQFL. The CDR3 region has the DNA TGTGCCAGCAGGACGGTGGGTAGGAATGAGCAGTTCTTA.

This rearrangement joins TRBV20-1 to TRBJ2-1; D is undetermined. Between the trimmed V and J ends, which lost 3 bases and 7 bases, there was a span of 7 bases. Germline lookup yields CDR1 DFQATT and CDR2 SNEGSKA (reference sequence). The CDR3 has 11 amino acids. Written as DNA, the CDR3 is TGCAGTGCTAGGGCTGGAAATGAGCAGTTCTTC. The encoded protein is CSARAGNEQFF.

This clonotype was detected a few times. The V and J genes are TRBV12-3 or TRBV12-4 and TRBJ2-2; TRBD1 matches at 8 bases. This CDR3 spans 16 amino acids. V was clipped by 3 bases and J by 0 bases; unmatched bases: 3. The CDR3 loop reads CASSFPGQANTGELFF. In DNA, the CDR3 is TGTGCCAGCAGTTTCCCGGGACAGGCGAACACCGGGGAGCTGTTTTTT.

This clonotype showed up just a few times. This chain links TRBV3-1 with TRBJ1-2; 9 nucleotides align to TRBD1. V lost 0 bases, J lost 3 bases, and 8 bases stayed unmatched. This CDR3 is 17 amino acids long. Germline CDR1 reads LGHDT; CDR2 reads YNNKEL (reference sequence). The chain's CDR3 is CASSQDSRDRAYYGYTF. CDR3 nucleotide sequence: TGTGCCAGCAGCCAAGATTCGCGGGACAGGGCTTACTATGGCTACACCTTC. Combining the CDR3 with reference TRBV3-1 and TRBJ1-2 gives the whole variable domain DTAVSQTPKYLVTQMGNDKSIKCEQNLGHDTMYWYKQDSKKFLKIMFSYNNKELIINETVPNRFSPKSPDKAHLNLHINSLELGDSAVYFCASSQDSRDRAYYGYTFGSGTRLTVV.

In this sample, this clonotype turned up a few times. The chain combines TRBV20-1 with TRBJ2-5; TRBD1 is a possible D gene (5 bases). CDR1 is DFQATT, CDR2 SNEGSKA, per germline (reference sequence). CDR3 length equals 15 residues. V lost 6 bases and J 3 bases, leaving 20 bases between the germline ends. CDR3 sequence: CSAPRADDSEETQYF. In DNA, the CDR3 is TGCAGTGCCCCCCGGGCTGACGACAGCGAAGAGACCCAGTACTTC.

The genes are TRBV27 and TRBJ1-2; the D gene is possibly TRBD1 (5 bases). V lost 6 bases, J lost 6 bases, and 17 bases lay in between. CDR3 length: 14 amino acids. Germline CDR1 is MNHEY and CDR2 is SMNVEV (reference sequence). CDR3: CASRNRQLSDGYTF. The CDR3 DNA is TGTGCCAGCAGGAATAGACAGCTGAGCGATGGCTACACCTTC.

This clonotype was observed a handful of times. The CDR3, as DNA: TGTGCCAGCCTTATCGAAGCGGGCGTCACTGAGCAGTTCTTC. This gives the protein CASLIEAGVTEQFF. J is TRBJ2-1 and V is TRBV12-3 or TRBV12-4; possible D gene TRBD2, 6 bases. V dropped 8 bases and J dropped 9 bases, with 20 bases sitting between them. This CDR3 is 14 amino acids long.

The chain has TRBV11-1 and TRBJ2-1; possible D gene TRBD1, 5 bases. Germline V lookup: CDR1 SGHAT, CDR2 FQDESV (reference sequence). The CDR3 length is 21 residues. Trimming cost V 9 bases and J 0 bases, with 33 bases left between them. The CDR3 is CASSILPQHYPRVSSYNEQFF. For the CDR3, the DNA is TGTGCCAGTAGTATATTACCCCAGCACTACCCCAGGGTAAGCTCCTACAATGAGCAGTTCTTC.

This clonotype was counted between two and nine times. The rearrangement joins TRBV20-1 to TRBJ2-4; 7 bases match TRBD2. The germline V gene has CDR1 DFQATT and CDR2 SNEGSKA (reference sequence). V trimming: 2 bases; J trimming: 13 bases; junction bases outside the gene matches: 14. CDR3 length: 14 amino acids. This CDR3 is CSARPSGAYNEQYF. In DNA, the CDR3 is TGCAGTGCTAGACCTAGCGGAGCTTACAATGAGCAGTACTTC.

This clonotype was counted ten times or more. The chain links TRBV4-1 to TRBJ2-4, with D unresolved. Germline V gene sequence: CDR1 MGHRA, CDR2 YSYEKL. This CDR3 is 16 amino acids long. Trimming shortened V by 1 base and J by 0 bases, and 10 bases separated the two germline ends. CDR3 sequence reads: CASSQASDLAKNIQYF. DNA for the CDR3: TGCGCCAGCAGCCAAGCATCCGATTTAGCCAAAAACATTCAGTACTTC.

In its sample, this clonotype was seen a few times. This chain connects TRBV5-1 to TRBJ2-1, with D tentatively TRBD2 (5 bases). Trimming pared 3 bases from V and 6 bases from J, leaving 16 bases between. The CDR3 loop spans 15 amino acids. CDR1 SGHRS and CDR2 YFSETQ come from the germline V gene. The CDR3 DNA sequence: TGCGCCAGCAGCTCCGGACTGTCATCGGGCAATGAGCAGTTCTTC. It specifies CASSSGLSSGNEQFF. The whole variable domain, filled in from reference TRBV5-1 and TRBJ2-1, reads KAGVTQTPRYLIKTRGQQVTLSCSPISGHRSVSWYQQTPGQGLQFLFEYFSETQRNKGNFPGRFSGRQFSNSRSEMNVSTLELGDSALYLCASSSGLSSGNEQFFGPGTRLTVL.